This T cell receptor beta chain was documented in a study of vaccination effects on CD4 cells after COVID-19. Sequencing was performed with immunoSEQ multiplex PCR; in TCRdb, only in-frame clones are kept and a portion is missing. The repertoire holds about 57,000 clones, with about 78% as singletons. The authors isolated CD4+ T cells after 10 days of culture. All participants had two doses of either the BNT162b2 or mRNA-1273 vaccine. Half of the medium was exchanged for IL-2 medium on both days 3 and 7. For this clone: The antigen is not known.

Germline assignment: CDR1 SGHNT and CDR2 YYREEE (reference sequence). Trimming took off 5 bases at V and 7 bases at J, with 12 bases between the two ends. This CDR3 is built from 12 residues. Sample: CD4+ T cells from PBMCs cultured without peptide, taken after COVID-19 vaccination. The chain links TRBV5-4 to TRBJ1-1; D gene unclear. The clonotype comes from a human donor who received a COVID-19 vaccine. Here the CDR3 DNA reads TGTGCCAGCAGTTCGGAACTTAGTGAAGCTTTCTTT. It yields the protein CASSSELSEAFF. The full variable domain, its missing parts supplied by reference TRBV5-4 and TRBJ1-1, is ETGVTQSPTHLIKTRGQQVTLRCSSQSGHNTVSWYQQALGQGPQFIFQYYREEENGRGNFPPRFSGLQFPNYSSELNVNALELDDSALYLCASSSELSEAFFGQGTRLTVV.